This is a list of T cell receptor beta chains from one sample in a study of PD-L1 blockade in urothelial cancer. Clones were sequenced by immunoSEQ multiplex PCR, and TCRdb holds only the in-frame ones, with some missing. This table holds some 43,000 clones, more than 70% found once. This specimen was PBMCs, taken around atezolizumab (anti-PD-L1) treatment. The source is a man in his sixties with urothelial cancer. CDR3s include the opening cysteine and the closing phenylalanine or tryptophan. A D gene is named only where the DNA matches it firmly. A clone size is listed for some rows: how often the clone was seen (once, few, many), or a class if it is expanded.

>TRBJ2-5|17|TRBV13|.|TRBD2
CASSSPYAAGWRETQYF
TGTGCCAGCAGCTCACCATACGCAGCGGGGTGGAGGGAGACCCAGTACTTC
>TRBJ2-3|18|TRBV15|.|TRBD1
CATRGEWGQGHGTDTQYF
TGTGCCACCAGAGGAGAGTGGGGACAGGGCCACGGCACAGATACGCAGTATTTT
>TRBJ2-5|15|TRBV5-1|once|.
CASSRGGGEGETQYF
TGCGCCAGCAGCCGAGGAGGGGGCGAGGGGGAGACCCAGTACTTC
>TRBJ1-1|20|TRBV19|once|TRBD1
CASSFRRGQADRGQNTEAFF
TGTGCCAGTAGTTTTCGTAGGGGACAGGCCGATAGGGGACAGAACACTGAAGCTTTCTTT
>TRBJ2-1|11|TRBV29-1|.|.
CSVALLAEQFF
TGCAGCGTTGCATTACTAGCAGAGCAGTTCTTC
>TRBJ2-2|15|TRBV6-6|.|TRBD2
CASRQTSGSYGELFF
TGTGCCAGCAGACAGACTAGCGGGAGTTACGGGGAGCTGTTTTTT
>TRBJ2-3|15|TRBV6-5|.|.
CASSRTQTSTDTQYF
TGTGCCAGCAGTCGGACTCAGACTAGCACAGATACGCAGTATTTT
>TRBJ2-5|14|TRBV19|.|.
CASSIVGARETQYF
TGTGCCAGTAGTATAGTGGGGGCCAGGGAGACCCAGTACTTC
>TRBJ2-3|15|TRBV5-1|.|TRBD2
CASSLSSGITDTQYF
TGCGCCAGCAGCTTGTCTAGCGGGATCACAGATACGCAGTATTTT
>TRBJ2-6|16|TRBV4-3|.|TRBD1
CASRGDRADGANVLTF
TGCGCCAGCAGGGGGGACAGGGCGGATGGGGCCAACGTCCTGACTTTC